Below, 13 T cell receptor beta chains from the same sample are listed, as sequenced in a study of cytomegalovirus exposure and HLA in healthy donors. Primers included in the PCR were 60 Vbeta and 13 Jbeta primers. Some clones are missing from TCRdb's copy, which holds only in-frame ones; the method was immunoSEQ multiplex PCR. The repertoire holds 120,000 to 150,000 clones, with about three quarters as singletons. Sequenced sample: PBMCs. The source is a man aged 35-49 years in good health and CMV-seronegative.

The chain carries TRBV10-3 and TRBJ1-5; 8 nucleotides line up with TRBD1. The length of the CDR3 is 17 residues. J lost 4 bases, V lost 0 bases, and 8 bases had no gene match. Germline V gene lookup returns CDR1 ENHRY and CDR2 SYGVKD. The CDR3 region is CAISESMEQGGNQPQHF. CDR3 in DNA: TGTGCCATCAGTGAGTCGATGGAACAGGGGGGAAATCAGCCCCAGCATTTT.

The chain links TRBV4-3 to TRBJ2-5, with a possible D match to TRBD1 (5 bases). The end of the DNA is better explained by TRBJ2-7, so the J call may be wrong. From germline, CDR1 is LGHNA and CDR2 YSLEER. The CDR3 is 15 residues long. CDR3 in DNA: TGCGCCAGCAGCCAAGATACGACAGTAACCTACGAGCAGTACTTC. Amino acid sequence: CASSQDTTVTYEQYF.

The CDR3 loop is CASSLSSGTGFYEQYF. The DNA of the CDR3 is TGTGCCAGCAGTTTATCGTCGGGGACAGGGTTCTACGAGCAGTACTTC. The V gene is TRBV27, the J gene TRBJ2-5, with TRBD1 matching over 9 bases. The end of the DNA aligns better with TRBJ2-7, so the J call may be wrong. CDR1 and CDR2 from the germline V gene are MNHEY and SMNVEV (reference sequence). This CDR3 is built from 16 residues.

This rearrangement joins TRBV28 to TRBJ2-2; tentatively, D is TRBD2 (6 bases). This CDR3 comprises 13 residues. Looked up from germline, CDR1 is MDHEN and CDR2 is SYDVKM. V was pared by 8 bases and J by 6 bases, with 13 bases between. CDR3: CASLPGGPGELFF. The CDR3 region has the DNA TGTGCCAGCCTCCCAGGAGGGCCCGGGGAGCTGTTTTTT.

The V and J genes are TRBV5-1 and TRBJ2-5, with 8 bases aligning to TRBD1. The CDR3 covers 14 residues. Germline CDR1 reads SGHRS; CDR2 reads YFSETQ. The V gene end was trimmed by 6 bases and the J gene end by 5 bases; junction bases not matched to a gene: 9. The CDR3 DNA reads as TGCGCCAGCAACTGGGCAGGGGGCGGTGAGACCCAGTACTTC. Translating it yields CASNWAGGGETQYF.

A remark on this clone: This specimen includes other DNA sequences encoding the same CDR3. This chain connects TRBV5-1 to TRBJ2-5, with 7 bases lining up with TRBD1. With V trimmed by 4 bases and J by 2 bases, 5 bases remained unmatched. The CDR3 covers 14 residues. Germline V gives CDR1 SGHRS, CDR2 YFSETQ. This CDR3 is CASSLGTAQETQYF. The DNA for the CDR3 is TGCGCCAGCAGCCTCGGGACAGCACAAGAGACCCAGTACTTC.

The V gene is TRBV6-5, the J gene TRBJ2-7, with 11 bases lining up with TRBD2. V lost 6 bases to trimming and J lost 2 bases; unmatched junction nucleotides: 3. The CDR3 covers 14 residues. The V gene's germline CDR1 is MNHEY and CDR2 SVGAGI. The CDR3: CASRRGLAAYEQYF. The DNA of the CDR3 is TGTGCCAGCAGGAGGGGACTAGCGGCCTACGAGCAGTACTTC.

This chain uses TRBV19 with TRBJ1-2; a weak D match, TRBD1 (6 bases). The CDR3 is made up of 16 amino acids. CDR1 is LNHDA and CDR2 is SQIVND in the germline V gene (reference sequence). The V gene lost 5 bases and the J gene lost 4 bases, with 20 bases spanning the gap. The CDR3 here is CASSPRQDLWGYGYTF. The CDR3 nucleotides are TGTGCCAGTAGTCCCCGACAGGACTTGTGGGGCTATGGCTACACCTTC.

The chain uses TRBV5-1 and TRBJ2-3, with TRBD1 matching 10 bases. The V gene end was trimmed by 4 bases and the J gene end by 1 base; junction bases not matched to a gene: 3. The germline CDR1 and CDR2 sequences are SGHRS and YFSETQ. This CDR3 region has 15 residues. CDR3 sequence: CASSPGTGGTDTQYF. CDR3 in DNA: TGCGCCAGCAGCCCCGGGACAGGGGGCACAGATACGCAGTATTTT. The complete variable domain, with remaining parts taken from reference TRBV5-1 and TRBJ2-3, reads KAGVTQTPRYLIKTRGQQVTLSCSPISGHRSVSWYQQTPGQGLQFLFEYFSETQRNKGNFPGRFSGRQFSNSRSEMNVSTLELGDSALYLCASSPGTGGTDTQYFGPGTRLTVL.

This rearrangement joins TRBV6-5 to TRBJ2-3; D might be TRBD2 (6 bases). The germline V gene encodes CDR1 MNHEY and CDR2 SVGAGI. The CDR3 sequence is 15 residues long. Trimming cost V 4 bases and J 2 bases, with 13 bases left between them. The CDR3 DNA is TGTGCCAGCAGTTCCAGGCGGGGAGTCACAGATACGCAGTATTTT. Its protein product is CASSSRRGVTDTQYF.

The CDR3 protein is CASSLTRGQYF. CDR3 coding DNA: TGTGCCAGCAGTTTAACCAGGGGGCAGTACTTC. V usage is TRBV28 and J usage is TRBJ2-5; 7 nucleotides agree with TRBD1. From germline, CDR1 is MDHEN and CDR2 SYDVKM. The J segment lost 11 bases and the V segment lost 2 bases, leaving 2 bases of the junction unmatched. CDR3 length: 11 amino acids.

The rearrangement joins TRBV5-1 to TRBJ1-2, with no clear D. V was shortened by 5 bases and J by 4 bases, with 12 bases between the two germline ends. This CDR3 is 13 amino acids long. Germline CDR1 and CDR2: SGHRS and YFSETQ. Here the CDR3 DNA reads TGCGCCAGCAGGGAGTCGGCTAGCTATGGCTACACCTTC. Its translation is CASRESASYGYTF.

This clone showed up just once. The CDR3 DNA is TGTGCCAGCAGTGACCTAGCGGGAGGTCCCAAGTACTTC. Protein: CASSDLAGGPKYF. The chain joins TRBV6-5 to TRBJ2-4; 11 nucleotides align to TRBD2. This CDR3 spans 13 amino acids. V was pared by 5 bases and J by 14 bases, with 8 bases of the junction left unmatched. The germline gives CDR1 MNHEY, CDR2 SVGAGI.